This T cell receptor (beta chain) was sequenced for a study of blood T cell repertoires in COVID-19. Study-level background: COVID-19 samples, acute and convalescent, were from the United States, Italy and Spain. The analysed material was cDNA or gDNA that came from T cells, B-cell-depleted T cells, or PBMCs.

In the original analysis: Using reference gene primer amplification, nucleated cell counts were estimated. Sequencing was performed with immunoSEQ multiplex PCR; in TCRdb, only in-frame clones are kept and a portion is missing. The DNA was the basis for D and trimming; V, J and clone size are from that table. The table includes 200,000 to 250,000 clones, 88% detected once. What was sequenced was peripheral blood. The receptor comes from an elderly man with acute or convalescent COVID-19.

CDR3 sequence (DNA): TGTGCCAGCAGCCAAAGAGCTGCAGGGGAAGGTCGCTACGAGCAGTACTTC. Protein: CASSQRAAGEGRYEQYF. The rearrangement links TRBV4-2 to TRBJ2-7, with D possibly matching TRBD1 (6 bases). Germline CDR1 LGHNA, CDR2 YNFKEQ. V was trimmed by 2 bases and J by 3 bases, leaving 20 bases between them. The length of the CDR3 is 17 residues.